This TCR beta chain appears in the sequencing data of a study of T cells in Graves' hyperthyroidism and ophthalmopathy. This CDR3 has 14 residues. Germline V gene lookup returns CDR1 MDHEN and CDR2 SYDVKM. Trimming removed 2 bases from V and 6 bases from J; junction bases left unmatched: 3. TCR beta CDR3 regions were amplified from RNA transcripts. The HTBI primer set drove a first-round RT-PCR of the TCR CDR3. TCRdb reanalysed the multiplex PCR reads using MiXCR and keeps one entry per CDR3 protein. The sample includes hundreds of thousands of distinct CDR3 sequences, less than 15% of them seen just once.

Sequenced sample: blood. The chain uses TRBV28 and TRBJ2-1; 8 bases agree with TRBD1. The sequence derives from a woman aged 18-29 years with Graves' hyperthyroidism. This chain's CDR3 is CASSLAGGINEQFF. CDR3 nucleotide sequence: TGTGCCAGCAGTTTAGCAGGGGGCATCAATGAGCAGTTCTTC.